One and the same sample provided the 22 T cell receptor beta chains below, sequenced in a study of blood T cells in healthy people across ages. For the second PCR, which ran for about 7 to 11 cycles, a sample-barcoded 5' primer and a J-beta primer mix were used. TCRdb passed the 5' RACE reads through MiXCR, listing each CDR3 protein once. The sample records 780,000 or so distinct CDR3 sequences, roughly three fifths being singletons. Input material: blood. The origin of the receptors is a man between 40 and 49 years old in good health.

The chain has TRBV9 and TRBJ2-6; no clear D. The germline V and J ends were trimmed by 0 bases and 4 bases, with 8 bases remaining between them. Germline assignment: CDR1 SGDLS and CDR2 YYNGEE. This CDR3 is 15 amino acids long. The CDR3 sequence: CASSVARSGANVLTF. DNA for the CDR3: TGTGCCAGCAGCGTAGCTAGGTCCGGGGCCAACGTCCTGACTTTC.

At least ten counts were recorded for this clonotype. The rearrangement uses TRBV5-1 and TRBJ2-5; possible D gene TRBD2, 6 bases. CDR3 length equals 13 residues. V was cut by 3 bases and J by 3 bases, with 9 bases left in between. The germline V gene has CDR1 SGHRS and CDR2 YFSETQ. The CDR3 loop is CASSWGTEETQYF. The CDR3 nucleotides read TGCGCCAGCAGCTGGGGGACTGAAGAGACCCAGTACTTC. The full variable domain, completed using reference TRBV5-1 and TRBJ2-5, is KAGVTQTPRYLIKTRGQQVTLSCSPISGHRSVSWYQQTPGQGLQFLFEYFSETQRNKGNFPGRFSGRQFSNSRSEMNVSTLELGDSALYLCASSWGTEETQYFGPGTRLLVL.

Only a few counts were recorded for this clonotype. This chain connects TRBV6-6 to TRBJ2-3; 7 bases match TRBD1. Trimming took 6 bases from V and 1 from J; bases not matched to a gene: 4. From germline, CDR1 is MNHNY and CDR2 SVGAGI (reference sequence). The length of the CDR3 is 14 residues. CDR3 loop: CASRITGGTDTQYF. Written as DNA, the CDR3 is TGTGCCAGCAGGATCACAGGGGGCACAGATACGCAGTATTTT.

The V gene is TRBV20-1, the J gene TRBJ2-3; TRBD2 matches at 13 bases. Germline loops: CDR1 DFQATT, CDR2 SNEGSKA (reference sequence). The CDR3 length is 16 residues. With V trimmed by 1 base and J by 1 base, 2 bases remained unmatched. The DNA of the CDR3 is TGCAGTGCTAGAGTCGGACTAGCGGGGGGCACAGATACGCAGTATTTT. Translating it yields CSARVGLAGGTDTQYF.

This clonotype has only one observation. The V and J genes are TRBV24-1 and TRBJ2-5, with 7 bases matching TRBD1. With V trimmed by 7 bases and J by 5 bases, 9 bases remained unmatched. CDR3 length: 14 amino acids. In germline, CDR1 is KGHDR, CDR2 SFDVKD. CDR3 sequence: CATSSQGPGETQYF. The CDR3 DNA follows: TGTGCCACCAGCTCACAGGGGCCGGGGGAGACCCAGTACTTC.

CDR3 bases: TGTGCCAGCAGCGGAACACGACAGTACGAGCAGTACTTC. Its translation: CASSGTRQYEQYF. V gene TRBV5-6 combines with J gene TRBJ2-7, with D possibly matching TRBD1 (5 bases). The CDR3 consists of 13 residues. Germline CDR1 and CDR2: SGHDT and YYEEEE. V lost 4 bases, J lost 4 bases, and 12 bases lay in between. Full variable domain (remainder filled in from reference TRBV5-6 and TRBJ2-7): DAGVTQSPTHLIKTRGQQVTLRCSPKSGHDTVSWYQQALGQGPQFIFQYYEEEERQRGNFPDRFSGHQFPNYSSELNVNALLLGDSALYLCASSGTRQYEQYFGPGTRLTVT.

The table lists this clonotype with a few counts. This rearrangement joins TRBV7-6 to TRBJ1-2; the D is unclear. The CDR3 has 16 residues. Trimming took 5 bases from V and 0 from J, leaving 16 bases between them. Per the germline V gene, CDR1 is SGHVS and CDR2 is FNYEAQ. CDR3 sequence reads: CASSDRLEISNYGYTF. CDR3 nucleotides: TGTGCCAGCAGCGACCGACTGGAAATATCTAACTATGGCTACACCTTC.

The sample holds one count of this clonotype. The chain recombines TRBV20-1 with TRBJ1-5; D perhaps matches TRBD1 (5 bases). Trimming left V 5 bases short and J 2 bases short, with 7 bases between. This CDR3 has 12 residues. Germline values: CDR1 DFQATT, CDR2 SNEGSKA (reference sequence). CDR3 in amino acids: CSAPRGNQPQHF. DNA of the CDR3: TGCAGTGCTCCCAGGGGCAATCAGCCCCAGCATTTT.

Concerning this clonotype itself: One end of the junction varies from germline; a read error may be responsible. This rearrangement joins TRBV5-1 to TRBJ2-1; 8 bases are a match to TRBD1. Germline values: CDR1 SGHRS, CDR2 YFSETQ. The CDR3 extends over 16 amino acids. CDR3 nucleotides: TGCGCCAGCAGCTCTTTCCGGGACAGGATTTACAGTGAGCAGTTCTTC. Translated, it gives CASSSFRDRIYSEQFF.

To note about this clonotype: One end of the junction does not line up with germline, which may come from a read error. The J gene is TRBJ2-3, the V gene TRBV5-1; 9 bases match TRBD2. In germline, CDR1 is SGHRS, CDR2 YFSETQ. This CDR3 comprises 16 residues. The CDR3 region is CTSSMEDSGRGDTQYF. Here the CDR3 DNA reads TGCACCAGCAGCATGGAAGATAGCGGGAGAGGAGATACGCAGTATTTT.

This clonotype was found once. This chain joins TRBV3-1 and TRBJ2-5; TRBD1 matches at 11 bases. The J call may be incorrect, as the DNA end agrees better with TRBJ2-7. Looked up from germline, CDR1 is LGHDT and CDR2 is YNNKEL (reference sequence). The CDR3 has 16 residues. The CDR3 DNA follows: TGTGCCAGCAGCCAAGATCCCGGGACAGGGGGCTACGAGCAGTACTTC. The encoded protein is CASSQDPGTGGYEQYF.

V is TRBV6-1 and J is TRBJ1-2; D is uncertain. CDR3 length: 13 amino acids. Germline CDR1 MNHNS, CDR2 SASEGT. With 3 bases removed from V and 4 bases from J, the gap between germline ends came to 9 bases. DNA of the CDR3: TGTGCCAGCAGTGACAGAGAGCCCTATGGCTACACCTTC. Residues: CASSDREPYGYTF.

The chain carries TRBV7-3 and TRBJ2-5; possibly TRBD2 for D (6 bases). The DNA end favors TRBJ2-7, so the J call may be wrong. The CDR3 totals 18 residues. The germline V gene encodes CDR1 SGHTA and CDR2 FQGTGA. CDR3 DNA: TGTGCCAGCAGCTCCCAACCCTCGTGGGGGGATAAGCACTACGAGCAGTACTTC. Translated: CASSSQPSWGDKHYEQYF.

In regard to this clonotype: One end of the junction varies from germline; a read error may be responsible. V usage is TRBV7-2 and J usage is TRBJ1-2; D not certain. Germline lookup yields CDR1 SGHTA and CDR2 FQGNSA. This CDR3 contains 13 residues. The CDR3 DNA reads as TGTGCCAGCAGCGGATCCCGGGCCCCTAGGCGGTTCTTC. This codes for CASSGSRAPRRFF.

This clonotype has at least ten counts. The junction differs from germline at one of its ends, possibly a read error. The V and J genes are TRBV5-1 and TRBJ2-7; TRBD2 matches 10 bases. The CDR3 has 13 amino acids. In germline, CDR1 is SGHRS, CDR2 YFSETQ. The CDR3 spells CASSPSGSYEQYF. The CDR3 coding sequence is TGTGCCAGCAGCCCTAGCGGGAGCTACGAGCAGTACTTC.

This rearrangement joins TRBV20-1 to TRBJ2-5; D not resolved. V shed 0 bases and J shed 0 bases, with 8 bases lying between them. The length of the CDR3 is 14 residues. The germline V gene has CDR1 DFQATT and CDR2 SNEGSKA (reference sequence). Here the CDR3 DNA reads TGCAGTGCTAGAGATATGGGGAACCAAGAGACCCAGTACTTC. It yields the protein CSARDMGNQETQYF.

The CDR3 coding sequence is TGCAGCGTTGAAGGACGGGGGGGAACAGATACGCAGTATTTT. It specifies CSVEGRGGTDTQYF. The genes are TRBV29-1 and TRBJ2-3, with TRBD2 identical over 8 bases. The germline V gene has CDR1 SQVTM and CDR2 ANQGSEA. CDR3 size: 14 residues. Unmatched junction bases numbered 3, after V lost 1 base and J lost 3 bases.

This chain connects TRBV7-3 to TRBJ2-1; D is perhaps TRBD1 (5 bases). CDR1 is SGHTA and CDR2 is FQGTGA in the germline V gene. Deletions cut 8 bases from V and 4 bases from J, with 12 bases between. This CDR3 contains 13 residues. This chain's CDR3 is CASGVDIYNEQFF. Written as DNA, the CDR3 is TGTGCCAGCGGGGTGGACATTTACAATGAGCAGTTCTTC. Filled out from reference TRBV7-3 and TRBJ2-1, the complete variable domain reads GAGVSQTPSNKVTEKGKYVELRCDPISGHTALYWYRQSLGQGPEFLIYFQGTGAADDSGLPNDRFFAVRPEGSVSTLKIQRTERGDSAVYLCASGVDIYNEQFFGPGTRLTVL.

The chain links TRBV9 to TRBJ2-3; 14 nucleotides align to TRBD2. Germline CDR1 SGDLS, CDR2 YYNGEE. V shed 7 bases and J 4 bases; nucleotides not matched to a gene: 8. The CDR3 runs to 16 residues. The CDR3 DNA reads TGTGCCAGCCACGGGACTAGCGGGAGTTCCTCAGATACGCAGTATTTT. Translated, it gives CASHGTSGSSSDTQYF.

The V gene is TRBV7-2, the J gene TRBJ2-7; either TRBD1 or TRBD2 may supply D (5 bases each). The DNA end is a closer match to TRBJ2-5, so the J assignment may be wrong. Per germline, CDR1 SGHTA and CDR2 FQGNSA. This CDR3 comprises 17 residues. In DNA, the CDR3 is TGTGCCAGCAGCTTACCCAGGGACGTTTTCCTTGGAGAGACCCAGTACTTC. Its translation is CASSLPRDVFLGETQYF.

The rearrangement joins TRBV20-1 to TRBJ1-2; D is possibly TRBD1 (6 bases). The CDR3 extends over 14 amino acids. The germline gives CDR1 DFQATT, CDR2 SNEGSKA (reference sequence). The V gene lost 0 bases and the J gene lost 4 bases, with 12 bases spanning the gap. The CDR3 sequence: CSARDPGQPYGYTF. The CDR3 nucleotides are TGCAGTGCTAGAGACCCCGGACAGCCCTATGGCTACACCTTC.

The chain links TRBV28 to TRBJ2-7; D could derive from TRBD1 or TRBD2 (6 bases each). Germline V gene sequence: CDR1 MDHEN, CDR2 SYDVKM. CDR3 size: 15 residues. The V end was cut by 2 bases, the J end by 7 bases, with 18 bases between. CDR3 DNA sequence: TGTGCCAGCAGTTTAACAGGAGGGGGGTGGGGGGAGCAGTACTTC. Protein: CASSLTGGGWGEQYF.